This entry features one TCR beta chain sequence. This specimen comes from a study of blood T cell repertoires in COVID-19. Authors' data handling: From reference gene primer amplification, estimates of nucleated cell counts were derived. Method: immunoSEQ multiplex PCR; TCRdb's copy keeps in-frame clones and lacks some. That table supplies the V and J calls and clone size; D and trimming were determined from the DNA. Among some 340,000 clones listed, around 86% were seen once. Cohort placement rested on clinical history that participants reported themselves. Germline CDR1 is SGHRS and CDR2 is YFSETQ. The CDR3 is 16 residues long. The V end lost 1 base, the J end lost 0 bases, and 11 bases lay between the germline ends.

The receptor comes from a woman between 45 and 60 years old who had recovered from COVID-19. The V and J genes are TRBV5-1 and TRBJ1-3, with a possible D match to TRBD1 (5 bases). Material: PBMCs or T cells enriched from blood (not recorded which). The CDR3: CASSLTGLSSGNTIYF. The CDR3 DNA is TGCGCCAGCAGCTTGACGGGACTGAGCTCTGGAAACACCATATATTTT. Looking up the rest from reference TRBV5-1 and TRBJ1-3 gives the full variable domain: KAGVTQTPRYLIKTRGQQVTLSCSPISGHRSVSWYQQTPGQGLQFLFEYFSETQRNKGNFPGRFSGRQFSNSRSEMNVSTLELGDSALYLCASSLTGLSSGNTIYFGEGSWLTVV.